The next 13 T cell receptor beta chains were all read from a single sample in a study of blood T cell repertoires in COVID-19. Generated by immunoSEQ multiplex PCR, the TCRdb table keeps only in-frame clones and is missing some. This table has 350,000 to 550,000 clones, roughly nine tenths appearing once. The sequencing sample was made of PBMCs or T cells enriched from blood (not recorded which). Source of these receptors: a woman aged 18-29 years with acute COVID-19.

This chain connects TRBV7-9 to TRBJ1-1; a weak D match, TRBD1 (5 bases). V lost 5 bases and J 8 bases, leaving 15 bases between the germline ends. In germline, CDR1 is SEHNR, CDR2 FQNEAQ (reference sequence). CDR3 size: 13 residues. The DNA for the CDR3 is TGTGCCAGCAGCCCCAAAGGACGGACAGAAGCTTTCTTT. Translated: CASSPKGRTEAFF.

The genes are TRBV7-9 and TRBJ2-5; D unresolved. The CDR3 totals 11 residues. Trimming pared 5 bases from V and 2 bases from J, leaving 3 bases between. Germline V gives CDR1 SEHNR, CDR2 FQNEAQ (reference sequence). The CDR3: CASSLQETQYF. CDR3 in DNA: TGTGCCAGCAGCCTTCAAGAGACCCAGTACTTC. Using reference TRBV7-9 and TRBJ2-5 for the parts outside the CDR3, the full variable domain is DTGVSQNPRHKITKRGQNVTFRCDPISEHNRLYWYRQTLGQGPEFLTYFQNEAQLEKSRLLSDRFSAERPKGSFSTLEIQRTEQGDSAMYLCASSLQETQYFGPGTRLLVL.

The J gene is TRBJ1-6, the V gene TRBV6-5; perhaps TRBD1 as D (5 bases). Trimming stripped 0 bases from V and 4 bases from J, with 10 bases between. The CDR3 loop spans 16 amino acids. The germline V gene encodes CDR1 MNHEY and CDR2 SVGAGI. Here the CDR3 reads CASSYSRVEYNSPLHF. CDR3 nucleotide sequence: TGTGCCAGCAGTTACTCCAGGGTAGAGTATAATTCACCCCTCCACTTT.

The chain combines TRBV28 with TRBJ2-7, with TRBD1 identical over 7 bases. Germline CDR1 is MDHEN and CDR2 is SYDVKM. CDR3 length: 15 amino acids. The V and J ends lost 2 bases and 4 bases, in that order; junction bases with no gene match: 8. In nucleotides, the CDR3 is TGTGCCAGCAGTTTAGGGGGACAGAAGCAATACGAGCAGTACTTC. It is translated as CASSLGGQKQYEQYF. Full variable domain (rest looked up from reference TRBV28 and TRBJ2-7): DVKVTQSSRYLVKRTGEKVFLECVQDMDHENMFWYRQDPGLGLRLIYFSYDVKMKEKGDIPEGYSVSREKKERFSLILESASTNQTSMYLCASSLGGQKQYEQYFGPGTRLTVT.

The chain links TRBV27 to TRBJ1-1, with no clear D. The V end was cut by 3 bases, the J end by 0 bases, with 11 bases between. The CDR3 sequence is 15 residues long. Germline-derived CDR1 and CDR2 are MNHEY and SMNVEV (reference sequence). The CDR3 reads CASSLSRLMNTEAFF. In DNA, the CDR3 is TGTGCCAGCAGTTTGAGTAGACTCATGAACACTGAAGCTTTCTTT.

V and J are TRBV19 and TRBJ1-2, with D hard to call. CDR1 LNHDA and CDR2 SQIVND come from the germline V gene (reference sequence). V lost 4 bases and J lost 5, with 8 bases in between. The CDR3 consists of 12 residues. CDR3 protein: CASSRGFYGYTF. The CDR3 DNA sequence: TGTGCCAGTAGTAGAGGTTTTTATGGCTACACCTTC.

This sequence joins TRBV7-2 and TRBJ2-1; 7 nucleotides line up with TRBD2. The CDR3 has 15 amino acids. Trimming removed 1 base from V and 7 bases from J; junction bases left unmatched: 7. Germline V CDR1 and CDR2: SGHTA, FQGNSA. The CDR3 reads CASSLVTGGGNEQFF. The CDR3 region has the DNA TGTGCCAGCAGCTTAGTAACGGGGGGAGGAAATGAGCAGTTCTTC. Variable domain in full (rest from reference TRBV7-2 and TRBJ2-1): GAGVSQSPSNKVTEKGKDVELRCDPISGHTALYWYRQSLGQGLEFLIYFQGNSAPDKSGLPSDRFSAERTGGSVSTLTIQRTQQEDSAVYLCASSLVTGGGNEQFFGPGTRLTVL.

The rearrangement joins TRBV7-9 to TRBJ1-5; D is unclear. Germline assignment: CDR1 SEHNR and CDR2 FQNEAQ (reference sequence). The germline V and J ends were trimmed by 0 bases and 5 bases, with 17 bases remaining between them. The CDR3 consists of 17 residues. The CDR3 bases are TGTGCCAGCAGCTTAGCGCTCGGATTAAGCGCGGATCAGCCCCAGCATTTT. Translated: CASSLALGLSADQPQHF.

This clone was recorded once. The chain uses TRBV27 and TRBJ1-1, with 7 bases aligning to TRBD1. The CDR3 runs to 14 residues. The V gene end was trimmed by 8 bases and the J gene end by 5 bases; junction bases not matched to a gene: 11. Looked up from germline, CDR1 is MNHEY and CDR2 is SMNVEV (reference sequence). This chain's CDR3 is CASCRTGELTEAFF. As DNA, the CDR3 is TGTGCCAGCTGTAGAACAGGGGAATTGACTGAAGCTTTCTTT.

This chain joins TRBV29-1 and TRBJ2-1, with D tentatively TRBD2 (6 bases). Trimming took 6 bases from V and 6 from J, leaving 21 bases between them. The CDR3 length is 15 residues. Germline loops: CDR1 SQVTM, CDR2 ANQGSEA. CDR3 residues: CSVALNSGASNEQFF. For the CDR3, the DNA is TGCAGCGTCGCTCTTAATAGCGGTGCCTCCAATGAGCAGTTCTTC.

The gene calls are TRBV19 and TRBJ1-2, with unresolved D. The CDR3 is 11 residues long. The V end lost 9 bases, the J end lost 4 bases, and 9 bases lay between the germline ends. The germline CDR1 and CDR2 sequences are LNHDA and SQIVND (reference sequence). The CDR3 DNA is TGTGCCAGCACCCGGGGCTATGGCTACACCTTC. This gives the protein CASTRGYGYTF.

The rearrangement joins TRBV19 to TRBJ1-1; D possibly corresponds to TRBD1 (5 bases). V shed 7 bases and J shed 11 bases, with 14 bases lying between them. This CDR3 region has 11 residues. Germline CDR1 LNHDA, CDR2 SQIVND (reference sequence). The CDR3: CASTARVEAFF. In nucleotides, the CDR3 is TGTGCCAGTACGGCCAGGGTAGAGGCTTTCTTT.

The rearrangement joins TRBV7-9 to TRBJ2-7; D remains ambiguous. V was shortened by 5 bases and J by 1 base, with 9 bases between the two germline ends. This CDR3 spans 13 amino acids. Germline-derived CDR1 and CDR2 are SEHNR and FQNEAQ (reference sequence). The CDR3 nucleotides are TGTGCCAGCAGCCAGAGGTCATCCTACGAGCAGTACTTC. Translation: CASSQRSSYEQYF.